Listed here are 27 T cell receptor beta chains from one sample, sequenced in a study of blood T cell repertoires in COVID-19. Only in-frame clones appear in the TCRdb table, and some are missing; sequencing was by immunoSEQ multiplex PCR. This sample carries 150,000 to 200,000 clones, under 85% of them seen once, and the ten largest clones take about 1.2%. Specimen: peripheral blood. These receptors all stem from a man aged 55 to 70 who had recovered from COVID-19.

V usage is TRBV13 and J usage is TRBJ2-5; D is unresolved. Germline V gives CDR1 PRHDT, CDR2 FYEKMQ (reference sequence). Trimming cost V 3 bases and J 2 bases, with 10 bases left between them. The CDR3 loop spans 14 amino acids. The CDR3 loop is CASSFQQVQETQYF. CDR3 coding DNA: TGTGCCAGCAGCTTCCAGCAGGTTCAAGAGACCCAGTACTTC.

The rearrangement links TRBV5-6 to TRBJ2-1; TRBD2 agrees at 10 bases. CDR1 SGHDT and CDR2 YYEEEE come from the germline V gene. The J segment lost 4 bases and the V segment lost 2 bases, leaving 6 bases of the junction unmatched. The CDR3 sequence is 16 residues long. Here the CDR3 DNA reads TGTGCCAGCAGCTTACGGGGGGGACTAGCGTACAATGAGCAGTTCTTC. It encodes CASSLRGGLAYNEQFF.

The chain couples TRBV15 to TRBJ2-3, with unresolved D. With 9 bases removed from V and 2 bases from J, the gap between germline ends came to 9 bases. The CDR3 consists of 12 residues. Germline values: CDR1 LNHNV, CDR2 YYDKDF (reference sequence). The CDR3 reads CATAAVTDTQYF. CDR3 bases: TGTGCCACGGCTGCCGTCACAGATACGCAGTATTTT.

This chain links TRBV6-5 with TRBJ2-2; the D is unclear. The CDR3 is 15 residues long. V was pared by 0 bases and J by 4 bases, with 9 bases between. Per germline, CDR1 MNHEY and CDR2 SVGAGI. Here the CDR3 reads CASSYSNSFTGELFF. CDR3 nucleotide sequence: TGTGCCAGCAGTTACTCGAACTCTTTCACCGGGGAGCTGTTTTTT.

This rearrangement joins TRBV4-1 to TRBJ2-7; D is unresolved. The CDR3 extends over 12 amino acids. Germline V lookup: CDR1 MGHRA, CDR2 YSYEKL. This CDR3 reads CAQVLPTYEQYF. In DNA, the CDR3 is TGCGCTCAGGTACTTCCTACCTACGAGCAGTACTTC.

This clone has just a few counts. V usage is TRBV30 and J usage is TRBJ1-5; maybe TRBD1 (5 bases). Germline V CDR1 and CDR2: GTSNPN, SVGIG (reference sequence). V shed 3 bases and J shed 7 bases, with 19 bases lying between them. This CDR3 region has 15 residues. CDR3 in DNA: TGTGCCTGGAGCGAGATCGACAGCGGGGGGCAGCCCCAGCATTTT. Translated: CAWSEIDSGGQPQHF.

The chain joins TRBV11-2 to TRBJ2-5, with D possibly TRBD1 on 6 matching bases. The V and J ends lost 5 bases and 0 bases respectively, with 10 bases between them. The CDR3 spans 14 residues. From germline, CDR1 is SGHAT and CDR2 FQNNGV. The CDR3 is CASSMTGNQETQYF. CDR3 sequence (DNA): TGTGCCAGCAGCATGACAGGCAACCAAGAGACCCAGTACTTC.

This clone is labeled as medium-sized. The chain carries TRBV19 and TRBJ2-2, with D possibly matching TRBD1 (6 bases). The CDR3 covers 15 residues. Germline loops: CDR1 LNHDA, CDR2 SQIVND (reference sequence). The germline V and J ends were trimmed by 6 bases and 4 bases, with 15 bases remaining between them. For the CDR3, the DNA is TGTGCCAGTAGCCCGACAGGTTGGGTCACCGGGGAGCTGTTTTTT. Translating gives CASSPTGWVTGELFF.

The chain employs TRBV6-5 and TRBJ2-7, with D maybe TRBD1 (8 bases). This CDR3 is built from 14 residues. Germline lookup yields CDR1 MNHEY and CDR2 SVGAGI. Trimming removed 6 bases from V and 3 bases from J, with 15 bases in between. This chain's CDR3 is CASSPGGTGYEQYF. The DNA of the CDR3 is TGTGCCAGCAGCCCCGGGGGGACAGGCTACGAGCAGTACTTC.

This clone was observed a handful of times. Other DNA sequences in this specimen translate into the identical CDR3. The chain has TRBV7-8 and TRBJ1-3; TRBD1 matches 8 bases. The CDR3 is 14 amino acids. Germline-derived CDR1 and CDR2 are SGHVS and FQNEAQ. V shed 5 bases and J 2 bases; nucleotides not matched to a gene: 2. CDR3 DNA: TGTGCCAGCAGCCTACAGGGGGCTGGAAACACCATATATTTT. Protein: CASSLQGAGNTIYF.

About this clone: This same CDR3 is encoded by further DNA sequences in the sample. The rearrangement uses TRBV11-3 and TRBJ2-3, with D unclear. This CDR3 contains 14 residues. The germline gives CDR1 SGHNT, CDR2 YENEEA. The germline V and J ends were trimmed by 1 base and 3 bases, with 8 bases remaining between them. CDR3 in DNA: TGTGCCAGCAGCTTAGGTGCGGTGACAGATACGCAGTATTTT. This gives the protein CASSLGAVTDTQYF.

V gene TRBV12-3 or TRBV12-4 combines with J gene TRBJ2-5; a weak D match, TRBD1 (6 bases). The CDR3 is 13 amino acids. Trimming removed 2 bases at V and 4 bases at J, with 8 bases between. The CDR3 DNA sequence: TGTGCCAGCAGTTTAAGCAGGGGAGAGACCCAGTACTTC. Amino acids: CASSLSRGETQYF.

The chain has TRBV30 and TRBJ1-3; the match to TRBD1 covers 7 bases. V shed 1 base, J shed 3 bases, and the junction held 3 bases outside the gene matches. Germline V gene lookup returns CDR1 GTSNPN and CDR2 SVGIG (reference sequence). The CDR3 has 14 amino acids. CDR3 sequence reads: CAWSGQGRGNTIYF. The CDR3 DNA is TGTGCCTGGAGTGGACAGGGACGTGGAAACACCATATATTTT.

The rearrangement joins TRBV7-2 to TRBJ2-5, with D tentatively TRBD1 (6 bases). The CDR3 sequence is 14 residues long. CDR1 and CDR2 from the germline V gene are SGHTA and FQGNSA. Trimming took off 2 bases at V and 2 bases at J, with 9 bases between the two ends. The CDR3, as DNA: TGTGCCAGCAGCTTAACCAGGGGTCAAGAGACCCAGTACTTC. Amino acid sequence: CASSLTRGQETQYF.

J is TRBJ1-5 and V is TRBV2; 7 nucleotides align to TRBD1. This CDR3 is 14 amino acids long. Germline V lookup: CDR1 SNHLY, CDR2 FYNNEI. The V segment lost 7 bases and the J segment 7 bases; nucleotides outside the gene matches: 10. This CDR3 reads CASTIDRVEQPQHF. The CDR3 DNA reads as TGTGCCAGCACCATAGACAGGGTGGAACAGCCCCAGCATTTT.

CDR3 protein: CASSPRGAGPSTDTQYF. CDR3 DNA sequence: TGTGCCAGCTCACCAAGAGGAGCGGGACCTAGCACAGATACGCAGTATTTT. The V call is TRBV18, the J call TRBJ2-3, with 7 positions matching TRBD2. This CDR3 has 17 amino acids. V trimming: 2 bases; J trimming: 0 bases; junction bases outside the gene matches: 8. Germline-derived CDR1 and CDR2 are KGHSH and LQKENI.

The V and J genes are TRBV5-4 and TRBJ1-2; 7 bases agree with TRBD1. Germline-derived CDR1 and CDR2 are SGHNT and YYREEE (reference sequence). This CDR3 spans 13 amino acids. The V and J ends lost 6 bases and 7 bases, in that order; junction bases with no gene match: 9. The CDR3 coding sequence is TGTGCCAGCACAACGACAGGGAGAGGTGGCTACACCTTC. Translating gives CASTTTGRGGYTF.

In its sample, this clone was seen a few times. The V call is TRBV7-2, the J call TRBJ1-2, with 7 nucleotides matching TRBD1. The germline V gene has CDR1 SGHTA and CDR2 FQGNSA. CDR3 length: 12 residues. V gave up 5 bases and J gave up 8 bases; unmatched junction bases: 5. CDR3 DNA: TGTGCCAGCAGCACCACAGGGGACGGCTACACCTTC. Its protein is CASSTTGDGYTF.

The rearrangement links TRBV3-1 (or the pseudogene TRBV3-2) to TRBJ1-2, with unresolved D. The V and J ends lost 0 bases and 5 bases respectively, with 13 bases between them. Germline CDR1 and CDR2: LGHDT and YNNKEL (reference sequence). This CDR3 comprises 15 residues. As DNA, the CDR3 is TGTGCCAGCAGCCAAGATGCCGGGGTCTGGTATGGCTACACCTTC. The encoded protein is CASSQDAGVWYGYTF.

This clone is a singleton in its sample. This chain links TRBV5-1 with TRBJ2-1; D possibly corresponds to TRBD1 (5 bases). The V end was cut by 4 bases, the J end by 4 bases, with 9 bases between. The germline gives CDR1 SGHRS, CDR2 YFSETQ. The CDR3 contains 13 residues. The CDR3 DNA follows: TGCGCCAGCAGCGAACAGGCTTACAATGAGCAGTTCTTC. Protein product: CASSEQAYNEQFF.

In DNA, the CDR3 is TGTGCCAGCAGCCAAGATCTTAGCACCCACGAGCAGTACTTC. Its protein is CASSQDLSTHEQYF. The chain combines TRBV4-2 with TRBJ2-7; D remains ambiguous. This CDR3 is 14 amino acids long. The V gene's germline CDR1 is LGHNA and CDR2 YNFKEQ. Trimming took 0 bases from V and 5 from J, leaving 11 bases between them.

This clone was detected once. CDR3 region: CASSEQDYYGYTF. The CDR3 DNA reads as TGTGCCAGCAGTGAACAGGATTACTATGGCTACACCTTC. V is TRBV6-1 and J is TRBJ1-2; D unresolved. The CDR3 contains 13 residues. The germline V and J ends were trimmed by 2 bases and 3 bases, with 7 bases remaining between them. Germline CDR1 reads MNHNS; CDR2 reads SASEGT.

V usage is TRBV7-3 and J usage is TRBJ2-4; maybe TRBD1 (5 bases). The germline V gene encodes CDR1 SGHTA and CDR2 FQGTGA. V was pared by 5 bases and J by 0 bases, with 14 bases between. The CDR3 extends over 16 amino acids. CDR3 nucleotide sequence: TGTGCCAGCAGCCTGGGGCAAAAGGAAGCCAAAAACATTCAGTACTTC. Its translation: CASSLGQKEAKNIQYF.

CDR3: CASSQDGSIRRTEAFF. The CDR3 DNA sequence: TGTGCCAGCAGCCAAGATGGGTCGATCAGGAGGACTGAAGCTTTCTTT. The chain carries TRBV14 and TRBJ1-1; D gene unclear. The germline V gene encodes CDR1 SGHDN and CDR2 FVKESK. V was shortened by 0 bases and J by 5 bases, with 16 bases between the two germline ends. This CDR3 has 16 residues.

This clone was detected only once. The chain links TRBV5-1 to TRBJ2-3, with 11 positions matching TRBD2. The CDR3 is 17 amino acids. V shed 4 bases and J 4 bases; nucleotides not matched to a gene: 11. Germline CDR1 SGHRS, CDR2 YFSETQ. CDR3 in amino acids: CASSPRSGTSGADTQYF. CDR3 bases: TGCGCCAGCAGCCCACGCTCGGGGACTAGCGGAGCAGATACGCAGTATTTT.

The chain couples TRBV2 to TRBJ1-4; TRBD1 matches at 8 bases. Germline loops: CDR1 SNHLY, CDR2 FYNNEI. The CDR3 is 14 residues long. V was clipped by 6 bases and J by 5 bases; unmatched bases: 5. The CDR3: CASRTGQANEKLFF. In nucleotides, the CDR3 is TGTGCCAGCAGGACGGGACAGGCGAATGAAAAACTGTTTTTT.

The chain carries TRBV5-1 and TRBJ2-2; possibly TRBD2 for D (7 bases). CDR3 size: 16 residues. Looked up from germline, CDR1 is SGHRS and CDR2 is YFSETQ. V lost 2 bases and J 7 bases, leaving 18 bases between the germline ends. The CDR3 reads CASSFRGAPRYGELFF. The CDR3 coding sequence is TGCGCCAGCAGCTTCCGGGGGGCCCCTCGGTACGGGGAGCTGTTTTTT.